This TCR beta chain was found in a study of cytomegalovirus exposure and HLA in healthy donors. Whole-study findings and limits: Follow-up analysis later connected one missense variant in DCLRE1C with trimming of TCR beta V- and J-genes. Sequencing depth roughly uniform across donors was assumed in presence/absence analyses. A later analysis found most CMV-associated TCR beta chains apparently HLA-restricted. The investigators catalogued 160 or so TCR beta chains as cytomegalovirus-associated.

Germline CDR1 is MNHEY and CDR2 is SMNVEV (reference sequence). The CDR3 consists of 14 residues. V was clipped by 0 bases and J by 3 bases, with 9 bases between them. Turning to this clone: Its target is not known.

Primers: 60 Vbeta forward and 13 Jbeta reverse. The method was immunoSEQ multiplex PCR; TCRdb's version includes in-frame clones alone and lacks a portion of them. The data contain around 150,000 clones, less than 90% of them singletons. Sequencing was done on a sample of PBMCs. This clonotype originated in a male donor in good health and CMV-seropositive. The chain links TRBV27 to TRBJ2-7, with a weak D call TRBD2 (6 bases). The CDR3 reads CASSLSSGNYEQYF. In DNA, the CDR3 is TGTGCCAGCAGTTTATCTAGCGGAAACTACGAGCAGTACTTC.